A single sample gave rise to the 14 T cell receptor beta chains below, sequenced in a study of cytomegalovirus exposure and HLA in healthy donors. It was with 60 Vbeta and 13 Jbeta primers that the PCR ran. Clones were read by immunoSEQ multiplex PCR, and TCRdb kept only the in-frame ones, dropping some. The sample shows 97,000 or so clones, roughly 9.4% of them seen only once. Sequencing was done on a sample of PBMCs. These receptors were obtained from a man aged 50 to 60 in good health and CMV-seropositive.

This clone was counted between two and nine times. The chain is built from TRBV7-9 and TRBJ1-4; possibly TRBD1 for D (6 bases). The V gene's germline CDR1 is SEHNR and CDR2 FQNEAQ (reference sequence). The length of the CDR3 is 16 residues. V lost 6 bases to trimming and J lost 5 bases, with 19 bases between them. CDR3 DNA: TGTGCCAGCAGTTACGGACAACAGGGCCGCAATGAAAAACTGTTTTTT. It is translated as CASSYGQQGRNEKLFF.

This clone was recorded many times. The gene calls are TRBV30 and TRBJ2-7; 12 bases map to TRBD2. CDR3 length: 15 residues. Trimming took 2 bases from V and 1 from J; bases not matched to a gene: 3. The germline V gene encodes CDR1 GTSNPN and CDR2 SVGIG (reference sequence). DNA of the CDR3: TGTGCCTGGAGTTATGGGACTAGCGGGTCCTACGAGCAGTACTTC. Translated, it gives CAWSYGTSGSYEQYF.

This chain joins TRBV30 and TRBJ2-7, with 7 bases fitting TRBD1. The V and J ends lost 5 bases and 3 bases, in that order; junction bases with no gene match: 4. The CDR3 length is 12 residues. Germline CDR1 and CDR2: GTSNPN and SVGIG (reference sequence). The CDR3 here is CAWGGQLYEQYF. The CDR3 region has the DNA TGTGCCTGGGGGGGACAGCTCTACGAGCAGTACTTC.

V and J are TRBV30 and TRBJ2-1, with 11 bases matching TRBD2. V lost 2 bases to trimming and J lost 5 bases; unmatched junction nucleotides: 5. The CDR3 contains 15 residues. Per the germline V gene, CDR1 is GTSNPN and CDR2 is SVGIG (reference sequence). The CDR3 coding sequence is TGTGCCTGGAGTCCGGGACTAGCGGCCAACAATGAGCAGTTCTTC. Encoded protein: CAWSPGLAANNEQFF.

This clone was counted between two and nine times. V is TRBV9 and J is TRBJ1-1; D is undetermined. The germline V and J ends were trimmed by 2 bases and 8 bases, with 13 bases remaining between them. Germline-derived CDR1 and CDR2 are SGDLS and YYNGEE. CDR3 size: 13 residues. The CDR3 region has the DNA TGTGCCAGCAGCGTCGACATAAAGGCCGAAGCTTTCTTT. It yields the protein CASSVDIKAEAFF.

The DNA of the CDR3 is TGTGCCAGCAGCCCCCCCGGCGGGAGGATATACTACAATGAGCAGTTCTTC. Its protein is CASSPPGGRIYYNEQFF. The genes are TRBV7-9 and TRBJ2-1; the match to TRBD2 covers 8 bases. There are 17 residues in the CDR3. The V gene end was trimmed by 5 bases and the J gene end by 3 bases; junction bases not matched to a gene: 12. Germline V CDR1 and CDR2: SEHNR, FQNEAQ (reference sequence).

A few counts support this clone. The rearrangement uses TRBV27 and TRBJ2-1; no definite D call. Per the germline V gene, CDR1 is MNHEY and CDR2 is SMNVEV (reference sequence). The CDR3 is 15 residues long. V dropped 4 bases and J dropped 4 bases, with 14 bases sitting between them. The CDR3 region has the DNA TGTGCCAGCAGTTCCGTAGCACCACCTTACAATGAGCAGTTCTTC. It encodes CASSSVAPPYNEQFF.

The J gene is TRBJ2-7, the V gene TRBV6-5; maybe TRBD2 (5 bases). Germline V gene data show CDR1 as MNHEY and CDR2 as SVGAGI. The V gene lost 10 bases and the J gene lost 6 bases, with 19 bases spanning the gap. The CDR3 length is 13 residues. The CDR3 spells CATQLTLRGEQYF. The CDR3 DNA follows: TGTGCCACCCAATTGACACTTCGGGGCGAGCAGTACTTC.

The rearrangement uses TRBV11-2 and TRBJ2-1; 11 nucleotides align to TRBD2. Trimming removed 3 bases from V and 9 bases from J; junction bases left unmatched: 7. Germline V lookup: CDR1 SGHAT, CDR2 FQNNGV. The CDR3 runs 15 residues. The CDR3 coding sequence is TGTGCCAGCAGCTTGCTAGCGGGAGGTACAGGTGAGCAGTTCTTC. Its protein is CASSLLAGGTGEQFF.

The rearrangement links TRBV10-2 to TRBJ2-1, with 11 nucleotides matching TRBD1. Per the germline V gene, CDR1 is WSHSY and CDR2 is SAAADI. CDR3 length: 16 amino acids. The V gene end was trimmed by 8 bases and the J gene end by 3 bases; junction bases not matched to a gene: 9. The CDR3 nucleotides are TGCGCCAGCCAACCTTCGGGGACAGGGGGCTACAATGAGCAGTTCTTC. Protein sequence: CASQPSGTGGYNEQFF.

This clone has ten or more counts. The J gene is TRBJ2-1, the V gene TRBV4-2; D not certain. This CDR3 comprises 13 residues. CDR1 is LGHNA and CDR2 is YNFKEQ in the germline V gene. V was trimmed by 8 bases and J by 0 bases, leaving 8 bases between them. Here the CDR3 DNA reads TGTGCCAGCGGTGGTAGCTCCTACAATGAGCAGTTCTTC. It encodes CASGGSSYNEQFF.

The chain combines TRBV7-9 with TRBJ2-7, with D unclear. The CDR3 consists of 14 residues. Germline V gives CDR1 SEHNR, CDR2 FQNEAQ (reference sequence). V was pared by 5 bases and J by 0 bases, with 11 bases between. The CDR3 is CASSPPGFSYEQYF. CDR3 DNA sequence: TGTGCCAGCAGCCCCCCCGGGTTCTCCTACGAGCAGTACTTC.

This clone came up a few times. The chain is built from TRBV13 and TRBJ1-3, with 7 bases fitting TRBD1. The J segment lost 2 bases and the V segment lost 7 bases, leaving 5 bases of the junction unmatched. CDR1 is PRHDT and CDR2 is FYEKMQ in the germline V gene (reference sequence). This CDR3 has 14 amino acids. The CDR3 protein is CASKEGAPGNTIYF. The CDR3 DNA sequence: TGTGCCAGCAAGGAGGGGGCGCCTGGAAACACCATATATTTT.

The chain recombines TRBV5-1 with TRBJ2-1; 12 bases match TRBD1. Unmatched junction bases numbered 5, after V lost 3 bases and J lost 7 bases. From germline, CDR1 is SGHRS and CDR2 YFSETQ. This CDR3 has 15 amino acids. The CDR3 is CASSSGQGAGNEQFF. CDR3 nucleotides: TGCGCCAGCAGCTCGGGACAGGGGGCAGGGAATGAGCAGTTCTTC.